The clone carrying this T cell receptor (beta chain) was recorded many times. The data originate from a study of T cells in Graves' hyperthyroidism and ophthalmopathy. Per germline, CDR1 LGHDT and CDR2 YNNKEL (reference sequence). The CDR3 has 15 amino acids. The V gene lost 1 base and the J gene lost 4 bases, with 12 bases spanning the gap. Amplified TCR beta CDR3 regions derived from RNA transcripts. Carried out on the TCR CDR3, a first-round RT-PCR used the HTBI primer set. TCRdb independently ran MiXCR on the multiplex PCR reads; one entry per CDR3 protein. Of around 430,000 distinct CDR3 sequences in the sample, 15% were seen once. Graves' hyperthyroidism showing no ophthalmopathy progression within 18 months was considered stable. Not enrolled were patients with uncontrolled infection, other autoimmune disease, pregnancy or lactation.

The sequenced sample was blood. The TCR was taken from a woman in her 30s with Graves' hyperthyroidism. The chain combines TRBV3-1 with TRBJ2-3; D may be TRBD2 (5 bases). CDR3 residues: CASSQGGVAPDTQYF. The CDR3 DNA follows: TGTGCCAGCAGCCAAGGTGGGGTAGCGCCAGATACGCAGTATTTT.